This entry lists 12 T cell receptor beta chains sequenced from one sample in a study of identical twins (dated by TCRdb to 2015 to 2016). Library prep was done by 5' RACE. Sequencing was performed on an Illumina HiSeq 2000. The raw public reads went through TCRdb reprocessing: fastp at Q25, MiXCR clone calling, in-frame beta chains kept. Here each entry gathers all rows of one CDR3 protein and keeps the most common genes and DNA. The sample profile shows about 530,000 distinct CDR3 sequences; 20% to 25% of them were found once. The ten largest account for roughly 0.5% of the sample. These same records also appear under a second study, on yellow fever vaccine responses in identical twins.

The source material was CD4+ T cells sorted from blood. All receptors come from a woman aged 18-29 years in good health.

This chain links TRBV20-1 with TRBJ2-3; the match to TRBD2 covers 10 bases. Germline lookup yields CDR1 DFQATT and CDR2 SNEGSKA (reference sequence). V lost 2 bases, J lost 5 bases, and 7 bases stayed unmatched. This CDR3 region has 15 residues. The CDR3 region has the DNA TGCAGTGCTAGATCCCAGCGGGAGGGCAGAGATACGCAGTATTTT. Encoded protein: CSARSQREGRDTQYF.

The rearrangement joins TRBV12-3 or TRBV12-4 to TRBJ2-7, with a weak D call TRBD1 (6 bases). Trimming stripped 5 bases from V and 9 bases from J, with 11 bases between. The CDR3 contains 11 residues. The CDR3 protein is CASSTGIAQYF. The CDR3 DNA reads as TGTGCCAGCAGTACAGGGATCGCGCAGTACTTC.

The chain links TRBV27 to TRBJ2-7, with 11 bases lining up with TRBD2. With V trimmed by 6 bases and J by 2 bases, 9 bases remained unmatched. CDR3 length equals 16 residues. The germline gives CDR1 MNHEY, CDR2 SMNVEV (reference sequence). CDR3 in amino acids: CASSPFGSGGAYEQYF. CDR3 in DNA: TGTGCCAGCAGCCCATTTGGTAGCGGGGGGGCCTACGAGCAGTACTTC.

The table lists this clonotype with many counts. The V gene is TRBV12-3 or TRBV12-4, the J gene TRBJ2-2, with D perhaps matching TRBD2 (6 bases). V dropped 6 bases and J dropped 2 bases, with 10 bases sitting between them. CDR3 length equals 14 residues. The CDR3 sequence: CASRGDSNTGELFF. The CDR3 DNA sequence: TGTGCCAGCAGAGGGGACTCCAACACCGGGGAGCTGTTTTTT.

The chain is built from TRBV27 and TRBJ2-3, with a tentative D call TRBD1 (6 bases). The germline V and J ends were trimmed by 3 bases and 1 base, with 14 bases remaining between them. In germline, CDR1 is MNHEY, CDR2 SMNVEV (reference sequence). CDR3 size: 16 residues. In DNA form, the CDR3 reads TGTGCCAGCAGTTTGTGGCTGGGGGCCGGCACAGATACGCAGTATTTT. Translated, it gives CASSLWLGAGTDTQYF.

The chain has TRBV7-8 and TRBJ2-1, with D hard to call. The CDR3 runs 14 residues. The V gene's germline CDR1 is SGHVS and CDR2 FQNEAQ. V lost 5 bases to trimming and J lost 3 bases, with 11 bases between them. This CDR3 is CASSPPLGYNEQFF. CDR3 bases: TGTGCCAGCAGCCCGCCGCTGGGCTACAATGAGCAGTTCTTC.

J is TRBJ2-1 and V is TRBV20-1; D not certain. CDR3 length: 13 residues. Germline lookup yields CDR1 DFQATT and CDR2 SNEGSKA (reference sequence). Trimming took 3 bases from V and 2 from J, leaving 8 bases between them. CDR3: CSARRRAYNEQFF. CDR3 sequence (DNA): TGCAGTGCTAGGAGGAGAGCCTACAATGAGCAGTTCTTC.

The chain joins TRBV5-6 to TRBJ2-1, with a weak D call TRBD1 (5 bases). The V gene's germline CDR1 is SGHDT and CDR2 YYEEEE. The CDR3 sequence is 13 residues long. V was pared by 1 base and J by 9 bases, with 11 bases between. CDR3 in amino acids: CASSLTGISEQFF. The CDR3 nucleotides are TGTGCCAGCAGCTTGACAGGAATTTCTGAGCAGTTCTTC. Looking up the rest from reference TRBV5-6 and TRBJ2-1 gives the full variable domain: DAGVTQSPTHLIKTRGQQVTLRCSPKSGHDTVSWYQQALGQGPQFIFQYYEEEERQRGNFPDRFSGHQFPNYSSELNVNALLLGDSALYLCASSLTGISEQFFGPGTRLTVL.

In this sample, this clonotype turned up many times. The chain uses TRBV7-2 and TRBJ1-5; the D is unclear. Trimming removed 3 bases at V and 2 bases at J, with 11 bases between. CDR3 length: 15 amino acids. Per the germline V gene, CDR1 is SGHTA and CDR2 is FQGNSA. The CDR3 reads CASSFGWKGNQPQHF. CDR3 nucleotides: TGTGCCAGCAGCTTCGGGTGGAAGGGCAATCAGCCCCAGCATTTT.

The chain uses TRBV20-1 and TRBJ2-7, with 9 nucleotides matching TRBD2. This CDR3 is built from 14 residues. V dropped 3 bases and J dropped 2; count of bases not matched to a gene: 5. CDR1 and CDR2 from the germline V gene are DFQATT and SNEGSKA (reference sequence). CDR3 in amino acids: CSASAVAGAYEQYF. CDR3 coding DNA: TGCAGTGCTAGTGCGGTAGCGGGAGCCTACGAGCAGTACTTC.

V gene TRBV9 combines with J gene TRBJ1-6; 7 nucleotides agree with TRBD1. CDR1 is SGDLS and CDR2 is YYNGEE in the germline V gene. The CDR3 runs to 15 residues. V trimming: 3 bases; J trimming: 6 bases; junction bases outside the gene matches: 6. The CDR3 bases are TGTGCCAGCAGCGCCGAGGGGACAGCTAATTCACCCCTCCACTTT. It codes for CASSAEGTANSPLHF.

This rearrangement joins TRBV20-1 to TRBJ2-7; 10 bases agree with TRBD1. The V gene's germline CDR1 is DFQATT and CDR2 SNEGSKA (reference sequence). V was clipped by 0 bases and J by 7 bases; unmatched bases: 9. The CDR3 covers 15 residues. CDR3 loop: CSARDLGQGRNEQYF. The CDR3 DNA reads TGCAGTGCTAGAGATCTGGGACAGGGGCGGAATGAGCAGTACTTC.